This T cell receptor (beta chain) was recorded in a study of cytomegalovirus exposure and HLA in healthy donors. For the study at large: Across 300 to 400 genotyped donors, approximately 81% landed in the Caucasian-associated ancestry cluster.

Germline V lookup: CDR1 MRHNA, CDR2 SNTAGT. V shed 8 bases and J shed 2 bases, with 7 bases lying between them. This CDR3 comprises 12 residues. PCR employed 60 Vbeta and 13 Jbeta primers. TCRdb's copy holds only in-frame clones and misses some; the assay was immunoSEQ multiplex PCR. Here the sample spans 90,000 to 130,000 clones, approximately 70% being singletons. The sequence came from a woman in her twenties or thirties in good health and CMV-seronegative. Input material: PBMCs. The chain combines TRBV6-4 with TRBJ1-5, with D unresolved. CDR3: CASGRGNQPQHF. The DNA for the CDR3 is TGTGCCAGCGGGCGAGGCAATCAGCCCCAGCATTTT.